These 10 T cell receptor beta chains were sequenced from one sample in a study of cytomegalovirus exposure and HLA in healthy donors. Libraries were prepared by immunoSEQ multiplex PCR; TCRdb keeps only in-frame clonotypes and omits some of them. The table records roughly 95,000 clones, 85% of them present only once. Sequenced: PBMCs. The receptors stem from a young man in good health and CMV-seropositive.

This clone was found a few times. The rearrangement uses TRBV7-9 and TRBJ2-7; 9 bases align to TRBD1. CDR1 is SEHNR and CDR2 is FQNEAQ in the germline V gene (reference sequence). The V gene end was trimmed by 5 bases and the J gene end by 3 bases; junction bases not matched to a gene: 14. The CDR3 spans 17 residues. The CDR3 sequence: CASSHSRGTGPLYEQYF. CDR3 DNA sequence: TGTGCCAGCAGCCATAGTAGGGGGACAGGGCCGCTCTACGAGCAGTACTTC. The full variable domain, its missing parts supplied by reference TRBV7-9 and TRBJ2-7, is DTGVSQNPRHKITKRGQNVTFRCDPISEHNRLYWYRQTLGQGPEFLTYFQNEAQLEKSRLLSDRFSAERPKGSFSTLEIQRTEQGDSAMYLCASSHSRGTGPLYEQYFGPGTRLTVT.

The rearrangement uses TRBV5-4 and TRBJ2-5; 7 bases map to TRBD2. The CDR3 loop spans 16 amino acids. Germline V CDR1 and CDR2: SGHNT, YYREEE (reference sequence). With 1 base clipped from V and 2 bases from J, the junction kept 8 bases outside the gene matches. Here the CDR3 reads CASSLSASGVQETQYF. CDR3 in DNA: TGTGCCAGCAGCTTGTCAGCGAGCGGGGTACAAGAGACCCAGTACTTC.

V usage is TRBV27 and J usage is TRBJ1-1; no clear D gene. V was pared by 2 bases and J by 3 bases, with 7 bases between. Germline CDR1 and CDR2: MNHEY and SMNVEV (reference sequence). The CDR3 spans 13 residues. CDR3 bases: TGTGCCAGCAGTTTACAGCGGGACACTGAAGCTTTCTTT. It yields the protein CASSLQRDTEAFF.

The chain uses TRBV10-1 and TRBJ1-1; D is perhaps TRBD1 (6 bases). This CDR3 contains 13 residues. Germline V CDR1 and CDR2: WNHNN, SYGVQD (reference sequence). Trimming cost V 4 bases and J 5 bases, with 11 bases left between them. CDR3 region: CASSAGGMTEAFF. The DNA of the CDR3 is TGCGCCAGCAGTGCGGGGGGCATGACTGAAGCTTTCTTT.

The chain recombines TRBV6-1 with TRBJ2-5, with TRBD2 identical over 8 bases. Germline assignment: CDR1 MNHNS and CDR2 SASEGT. CDR3 size: 16 residues. The ends lost 3 bases at V and 2 bases at J; junction bases unmatched: 8. The CDR3 loop is CASSEGRGAVQETQYF. The CDR3 DNA reads TGTGCCAGCAGTGAGGGGCGGGGGGCGGTGCAAGAGACCCAGTACTTC.

V and J are TRBV12-5 and TRBJ1-1; the D gene is possibly TRBD1 (5 bases). Trimming cost V 1 base and J 9 bases, with 9 bases left between them. The CDR3 runs 12 residues. Germline lookup yields CDR1 LGHNT and CDR2 FRNRAP. The CDR3: CASGLGQGKAFF. CDR3 bases: TGTGCTAGTGGTTTGGGCCAGGGTAAAGCTTTCTTT. The complete variable domain, with remaining parts taken from reference TRBV12-5 and TRBJ1-1, reads DARVTQTPRHKVTEMGQEVTMRCQPILGHNTVFWYRQTMMQGLELLAYFRNRAPLDDSGMPKDRFSAEMPDATLATLKIQPSEPRDSAVYFCASGLGQGKAFFGQGTRLTVV.

The chain joins TRBV7-6 to TRBJ2-3; 7 positions agree with TRBD1. There are 14 residues in the CDR3. Trimming at V came to 4 bases and at J to 0 bases, leaving 1 base not matched to a gene. Germline values: CDR1 SGHVS, CDR2 FNYEAQ. As DNA, the CDR3 is TGTGCCAGCAGCTCGACAGGGAGCACAGATACGCAGTATTTT. Amino acid sequence: CASSSTGSTDTQYF.

This chain joins TRBV30 and TRBJ2-1, with D unclear. The CDR3 is made up of 12 amino acids. Germline CDR1 and CDR2: GTSNPN and SVGIG (reference sequence). Between the trimmed V and J ends, which lost 4 bases and 6 bases, there was a span of 10 bases. In DNA, the CDR3 is TGTGCCTGGAAGGAGAATCTCAATGAGCAGTTCTTC. Its protein is CAWKENLNEQFF.

This clone was seen a handful of times. The genes are TRBV5-4 and TRBJ2-7; TRBD1 might be the D (5 bases). Trimming cost V 2 bases and J 4 bases, with 13 bases left between them. The germline V gene encodes CDR1 SGHNT and CDR2 YYREEE (reference sequence). This CDR3 is built from 14 residues. CDR3 DNA: TGTGCCAGCAGCTTTAGGGGCCAATATTACGAGCAGTACTTC. It yields the protein CASSFRGQYYEQYF.

The V gene is TRBV6-6, the J gene TRBJ2-3; possible D gene TRBD2, 6 bases. Looked up from germline, CDR1 is MNHNY and CDR2 is SVGAGI (reference sequence). The V end lost 6 bases, the J end lost 5 bases, and 12 bases lay between the germline ends. There are 13 residues in the CDR3. DNA for the CDR3: TGTGCCAGCAGGGGCGGGATTGGAGATACGCAGTATTTT. This translates into CASRGGIGDTQYF.